A selection of T cell receptor beta chains follows, all from one sample in a study of long-term antiretroviral therapy in people with HIV. Assay: immunoSEQ multiplex PCR; the TCRdb copy retains only in-frame clones and omits some. The sample lists over 25,000 clones; approximately 80% were seen once. Sequences were derived from unsorted PBMCs, sampled 3 years after starting antiretroviral therapy. These receptors were taken from a man in his forties or fifties with HIV. Each CDR3 is given with its conserved first and last residue. The order of the fields is J gene, clone size, V gene, D gene, CDR3 length, CDR3 DNA, CDR3 protein. A D gene is named only where the DNA matches it firmly. Not all rows give a size; the values are once, few, many and, for expanded clones, a class.

j_call: TRBJ2-5; clone_size: NA; v_call: TRBV5-1; d_call: TRBD2; cdr3_length: 15; cdr3_nt: TGCGCCAGCAGCTTTGGCGGGGGGGCACAGGAGACCCAGTACTTC; cdr3_aa: CASSFGGGAQETQYF
j_call: TRBJ2-2; clone_size: few; v_call: TRBV6-7; d_call: NA; cdr3_length: 15; cdr3_nt: TGTGCCAGCAGTTCTGCTAGCTCGAACACCGGGGAGCTGTTTTTT; cdr3_aa: CASSSASSNTGELFF
j_call: TRBJ2-5; clone_size: NA; v_call: TRBV5-3; d_call: TRBD1; cdr3_length: 14; cdr3_nt: TGTGCCAGCAGCTTGGGACAGATCCAAGAGACCCAGTACTTC; cdr3_aa: CASSLGQIQETQYF
j_call: TRBJ1-1; clone_size: few; v_call: TRBV9; d_call: NA; cdr3_length: 16; cdr3_nt: TGTGCCAGCAGCGTAGCCTCAGTGGGGGTGACCACTGAAGCTTTCTTT; cdr3_aa: CASSVASVGVTTEAFF
j_call: TRBJ1-1; clone_size: NA; v_call: TRBV10-2; d_call: NA; cdr3_length: 12; cdr3_nt: TGCGCCAGCAGTGAGAAGAGCAGGGGAGCTTTCTTT; cdr3_aa: CASSEKSRGAFF
j_call: TRBJ1-1; clone_size: NA; v_call: TRBV7-9; d_call: NA; cdr3_length: 15; cdr3_nt: TGTGCCAGCAGGCTGGGAGGGGGGATGAACACTGAAGCTTTCTTT; cdr3_aa: CASRLGGGMNTEAFF
j_call: TRBJ1-2; clone_size: NA; v_call: TRBV6-4; d_call: NA; cdr3_length: 14; cdr3_nt: TGTGCCAGCAATCGGACAGCAAGCAGCTATGGCTACACCTTC; cdr3_aa: CASNRTASSYGYTF
j_call: TRBJ2-1; clone_size: NA; v_call: TRBV6-5; d_call: NA; cdr3_length: 15; cdr3_nt: TGTGCCAGCAGTTACTCGACACTCTCCTACAATGAGCAGTTCTTC; cdr3_aa: CASSYSTLSYNEQFF
j_call: TRBJ2-1; clone_size: NA; v_call: TRBV13; d_call: TRBD2; cdr3_length: 16; cdr3_nt: TGTGCCAGCAGCTTCCGTTCCAGCGGGGGGTTGGGTGAGCAGTTCTTC; cdr3_aa: CASSFRSSGGLGEQFF
j_call: TRBJ1-1; clone_size: NA; v_call: TRBV6-5; d_call: TRBD1; cdr3_length: 12; cdr3_nt: TGTGCCAGCAGGGGACAGGGGTCTGAAGCTTTCTTT; cdr3_aa: CASRGQGSEAFF
j_call: TRBJ1-4; clone_size: NA; v_call: TRBV9; d_call: TRBD1; cdr3_length: 15; cdr3_nt: TGTGCCAGCAGCGTGTCCCAGGGGGCTTGGGAAAAACTGTTTTTT; cdr3_aa: CASSVSQGAWEKLFF
j_call: TRBJ2-3; clone_size: NA; v_call: TRBV29-1; d_call: NA; cdr3_length: 15; cdr3_nt: TGCAGCGTTTGCCCCGACAGCTATTACACAGATACGCAGTATTTT; cdr3_aa: CSVCPDSYYTDTQYF
j_call: TRBJ1-2; clone_size: NA; v_call: TRBV9; d_call: NA; cdr3_length: 17; cdr3_nt: TGTGCCAGCAGCGTATCCCAACGGACATTATTGGGAGATGGCTACACCTTC; cdr3_aa: CASSVSQRTLLGDGYTF
j_call: TRBJ2-1; clone_size: NA; v_call: TRBV5-1; d_call: NA; cdr3_length: 15; cdr3_nt: TGCGCCAGCAGCTTGGTCGGGCAATCCGCCAATGAGCAGTTCTTC; cdr3_aa: CASSLVGQSANEQFF
j_call: TRBJ1-1; clone_size: NA; v_call: TRBV16; d_call: TRBD1; cdr3_length: 15; cdr3_nt: TGTGCCAGCAGCCAATCGGGGACAGGGAACACTGAAGCTTTCTTT; cdr3_aa: CASSQSGTGNTEAFF
j_call: TRBJ2-7; clone_size: NA; v_call: TRBV7-9; d_call: NA; cdr3_length: 13; cdr3_nt: TGTGCCAGCAGCTTAGCGGGCGACTACGAGCAGTACTTC; cdr3_aa: CASSLAGDYEQYF
j_call: TRBJ2-1; clone_size: once; v_call: TRBV29-1; d_call: TRBD2; cdr3_length: 13; cdr3_nt: TGCAGCGTCGCTGCCGGGACTAGCAGGGAGCAGTTCTTC; cdr3_aa: CSVAAGTSREQFF
j_call: TRBJ2-1; clone_size: NA; v_call: TRBV5-6; d_call: TRBD2; cdr3_length: 16; cdr3_nt: TGTGCCAGCAGCTTGGGTGGCGGGGGTGGCTACAATGAGCAGTTCTTC; cdr3_aa: CASSLGGGGGYNEQFF
j_call: TRBJ1-1; clone_size: NA; v_call: TRBV4-3; d_call: NA; cdr3_length: 15; cdr3_nt: TGCGCCAGCAGCCAATCCGGGCCCCCGGGGGCTGAAGCTTTCTTT; cdr3_aa: CASSQSGPPGAEAFF
j_call: TRBJ2-7; clone_size: NA; v_call: TRBV6-1; d_call: NA; cdr3_length: 12; cdr3_nt: TGTGCCAGCAGTGAAGCCGGGGACGAGCAGTACTTC; cdr3_aa: CASSEAGDEQYF
j_call: TRBJ2-3; clone_size: NA; v_call: TRBV19; d_call: TRBD1; cdr3_length: 14; cdr3_nt: TGTGCCAGTAGCCCGGACAGGGGGACAGATACGCAGTATTTT; cdr3_aa: CASSPDRGTDTQYF
j_call: TRBJ2-3; clone_size: NA; v_call: TRBV19; d_call: NA; cdr3_length: 16; cdr3_nt: TGTGCCAGTAGTATAGTGAGGGACCCTAGCACAGATACGCAGTATTTT; cdr3_aa: CASSIVRDPSTDTQYF
j_call: TRBJ1-2; clone_size: NA; v_call: TRBV7-9; d_call: NA; cdr3_length: 11; cdr3_nt: TGTGCCAGCAGCCTTTACTATGGCTACACCTTC; cdr3_aa: CASSLYYGYTF
j_call: TRBJ1-1; clone_size: NA; v_call: TRBV14; d_call: NA; cdr3_length: 15; cdr3_nt: TGTGCCAGCAGCCAATCCAGGGGCTCGAACACTGAAGCTTTCTTT; cdr3_aa: CASSQSRGSNTEAFF
j_call: TRBJ2-1; clone_size: NA; v_call: TRBV2; d_call: NA; cdr3_length: 11; cdr3_nt: TGTGCCAGCAGAAGAATCAATGAGCAGTTCTTC; cdr3_aa: CASRRINEQFF
j_call: TRBJ2-1; clone_size: NA; v_call: TRBV27; d_call: NA; cdr3_length: 16; cdr3_nt: TGTGCCAGCCCACTCTACCGGGGGACAACCTACAATGAGCAGTTCTTC; cdr3_aa: CASPLYRGTTYNEQFF
j_call: TRBJ1-2; clone_size: NA; v_call: TRBV6-1; d_call: NA; cdr3_length: 15; cdr3_nt: TGTGCCAGCAGTCCCCGGGCAGGGGTGGACTATGGCTACACCTTC; cdr3_aa: CASSPRAGVDYGYTF
j_call: TRBJ1-1; clone_size: NA; v_call: TRBV10-3; d_call: NA; cdr3_length: 15; cdr3_nt: TGTGCCATCAGAATATCAACAGAGCTGAACACTGAAGCTTTCTTT; cdr3_aa: CAIRISTELNTEAFF
j_call: TRBJ1-2; clone_size: NA; v_call: TRBV9; d_call: TRBD1; cdr3_length: 15; cdr3_nt: TGTGCCAGCAGCATCGGACGACAGGGATTGCGTGGCTACACCTTC; cdr3_aa: CASSIGRQGLRGYTF
j_call: TRBJ2-7; clone_size: NA; v_call: TRBV27; d_call: NA; cdr3_length: 13; cdr3_nt: TGTGCCAGCAGTTTATTTGCCAGCCACGAGCAGTACTTC; cdr3_aa: CASSLFASHEQYF
j_call: TRBJ1-6; clone_size: NA; v_call: TRBV11-1; d_call: NA; cdr3_length: 15; cdr3_nt: TGTGCCAGCAGCCCCGATACGTCGAGCGGCTCACCCCTCCACTTT; cdr3_aa: CASSPDTSSGSPLHF
j_call: TRBJ2-1; clone_size: NA; v_call: TRBV11-2; d_call: TRBD2; cdr3_length: 15; cdr3_nt: TGTGCCAGCAGCCAAGGGGCTAGCGGGGCCAATGAGCAGTTCTTC; cdr3_aa: CASSQGASGANEQFF
j_call: TRBJ2-3; clone_size: NA; v_call: TRBV19; d_call: NA; cdr3_length: 14; cdr3_nt: TGTGCCAGTACTACGGGGCTCAACACAGATACGCAGTATTTT; cdr3_aa: CASTTGLNTDTQYF
j_call: TRBJ2-3; clone_size: NA; v_call: TRBV5-4; d_call: NA; cdr3_length: 15; cdr3_nt: TGTGCCAGCAGCCCGAGGGGATCTAGCACAGATACGCAGTATTTT; cdr3_aa: CASSPRGSSTDTQYF
j_call: TRBJ1-2; clone_size: NA; v_call: TRBV19; d_call: TRBD1; cdr3_length: 15; cdr3_nt: TGTGCCAGTAGGCCGGGACAGTACCCTGGCTATGGCTACACCTTC; cdr3_aa: CASRPGQYPGYGYTF